This T cell receptor (beta chain) was observed in a study of blood T cells in healthy people across ages. Peripheral blood was drawn, ten milliliters per donor. Overall study results and limits: What prevented conclusive comparison of naive and antigen-experienced cells was that PBMCs were unsorted. One million T cells yielded diversity estimates that were considered underestimates.

The second PCR ran about 6 to 12 cycles with a sample-barcoded 5' primer and J-beta primers. With 12 random nucleotides, a template-switch adaptor tagged each individual cDNA molecule. One entry per CDR3 protein, called by TCRdb with MiXCR from the 5' RACE reads. This sample has some 1.7 million distinct CDR3 sequences, with under 30% found just once. Ten or more counts support this clonotype. Its matching antigen is unknown. This CDR3 is built from 13 residues. Per germline, CDR1 MNHEY and CDR2 SVGEGT. V lost 7 bases and J lost 3; bases outside the gene matches: 4. The chain uses TRBV6-2 or TRBV6-3 and TRBJ2-5; 8 bases are a match to TRBD2. This receptor was identified in a woman aged 30 to 39 in good health. Sequenced: blood. This chain's CDR3 is CASKAGVEETQYF. The CDR3, as DNA: TGTGCCAGCAAAGCGGGAGTAGAAGAGACCCAGTACTTC.